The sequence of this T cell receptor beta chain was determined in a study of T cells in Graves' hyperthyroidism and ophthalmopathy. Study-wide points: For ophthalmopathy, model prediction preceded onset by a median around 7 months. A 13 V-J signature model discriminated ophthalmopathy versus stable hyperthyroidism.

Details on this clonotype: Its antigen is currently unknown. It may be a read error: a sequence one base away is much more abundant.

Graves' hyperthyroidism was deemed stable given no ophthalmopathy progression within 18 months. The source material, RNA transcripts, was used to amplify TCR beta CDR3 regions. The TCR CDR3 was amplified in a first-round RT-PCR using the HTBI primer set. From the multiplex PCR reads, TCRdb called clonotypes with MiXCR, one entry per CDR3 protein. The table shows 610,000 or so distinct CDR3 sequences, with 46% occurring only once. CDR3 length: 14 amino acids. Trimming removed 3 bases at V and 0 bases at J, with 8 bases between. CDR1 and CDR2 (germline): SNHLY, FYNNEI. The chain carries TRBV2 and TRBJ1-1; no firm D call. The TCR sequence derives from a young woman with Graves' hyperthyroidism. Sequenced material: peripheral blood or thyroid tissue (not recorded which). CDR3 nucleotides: TGTGCCAGCAGTGACGTGGCTCTGAACACTGAAGCTTTCTTT. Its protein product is CASSDVALNTEAFF.